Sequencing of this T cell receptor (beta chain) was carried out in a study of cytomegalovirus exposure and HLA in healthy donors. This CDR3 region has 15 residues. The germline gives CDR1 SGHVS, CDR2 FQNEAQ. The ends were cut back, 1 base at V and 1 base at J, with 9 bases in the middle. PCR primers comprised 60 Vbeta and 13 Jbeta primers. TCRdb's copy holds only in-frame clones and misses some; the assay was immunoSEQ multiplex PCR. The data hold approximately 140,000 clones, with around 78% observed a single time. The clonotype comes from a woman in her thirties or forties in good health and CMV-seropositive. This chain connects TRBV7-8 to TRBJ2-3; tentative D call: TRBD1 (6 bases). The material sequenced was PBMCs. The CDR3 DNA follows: TGTGCCAGCAGCTTAGTGGGGGCGGGCACAGATACGCAGTATTTT. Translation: CASSLVGAGTDTQYF.